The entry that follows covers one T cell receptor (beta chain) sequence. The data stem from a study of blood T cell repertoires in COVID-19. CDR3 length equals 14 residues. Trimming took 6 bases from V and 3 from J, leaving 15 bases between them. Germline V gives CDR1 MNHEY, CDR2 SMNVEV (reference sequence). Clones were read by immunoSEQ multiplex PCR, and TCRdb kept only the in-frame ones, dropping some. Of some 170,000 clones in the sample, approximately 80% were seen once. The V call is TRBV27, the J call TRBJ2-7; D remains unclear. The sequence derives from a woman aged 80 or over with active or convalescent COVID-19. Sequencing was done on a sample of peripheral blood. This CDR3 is CASRSHNAVYEQYF. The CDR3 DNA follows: TGTGCCAGCAGGAGCCATAACGCCGTCTACGAGCAGTACTTC.